This TCR beta chain emerged from a study of early T cells in non-severe SARS-CoV-2 infection. Study at large: It was bulk RNA from unsorted whole blood that was sequenced, and the chains were unpaired.

The CDR3 extends over 15 amino acids. V dropped 4 bases and J dropped 5 bases, with 15 bases sitting between them. Looked up from germline, CDR1 is SGHRS and CDR2 is YFSETQ. Findings of the study overall: Matching with VDJdb favored anti-spike CD8 responses (missing private and CD4 specificities).

Attached unique molecular identifiers marked individual cDNA molecules. TCRdb analysed the 5' RACE reads with MiXCR anew, one entry per CDR3 protein. The table records 55,000 to 70,000 distinct CDR3 sequences, 4.5% to 7% of them present only once. About this clonotype: The antigen is unknown.

The TCR was taken from an adult who was a healthcare worker with PCR-confirmed SARS-CoV-2 infection or an uninfected control (not recorded which). The material sequenced was whole blood. J is TRBJ2-2 and V is TRBV5-1; D is tentatively TRBD1 or TRBD2 (5 bases each). The CDR3 region is CASSPEGTPTGELFF. The CDR3, as DNA: TGCGCCAGCAGCCCCGAAGGGACGCCGACCGGGGAGCTGTTTTTT.